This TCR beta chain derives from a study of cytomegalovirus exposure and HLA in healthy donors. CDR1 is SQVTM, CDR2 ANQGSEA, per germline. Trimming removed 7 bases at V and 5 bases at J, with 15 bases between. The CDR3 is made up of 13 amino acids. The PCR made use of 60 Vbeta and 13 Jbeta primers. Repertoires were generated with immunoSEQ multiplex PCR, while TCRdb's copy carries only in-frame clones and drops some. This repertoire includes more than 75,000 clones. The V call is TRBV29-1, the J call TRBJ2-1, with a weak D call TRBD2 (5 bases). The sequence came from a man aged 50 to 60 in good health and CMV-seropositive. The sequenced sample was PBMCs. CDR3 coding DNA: TGCAGCGCGAGGGCAGGCTCTCACAATGAGCAGTTCTTC. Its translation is CSARAGSHNEQFF.